The next 32 T cell receptor beta chains were all read from a single sample in a study of blood T cell repertoires in COVID-19. This table comes from immunoSEQ multiplex PCR, and its TCRdb copy is limited to in-frame clones, with some not included. The profile shows about 270,000 clones, about 89% of them singletons. Source material: PBMCs or T cells enriched from blood (not recorded which). Receptors were obtained from a woman aged 18-30 years who had recovered from COVID-19.

The V and J genes are TRBV28 and TRBJ2-7, with D unclear. CDR1 MDHEN and CDR2 SYDVKM come from the germline V gene. This CDR3 spans 15 amino acids. V gave up 5 bases and J gave up 0 bases, with 14 bases separating them. The CDR3 DNA reads TGTGCCAGCAGTCCTCAGTCCCCCAGCTCCTACGAGCAGTACTTC. This translates into CASSPQSPSSYEQYF.

The gene calls are TRBV3-1 (or the pseudogene TRBV3-2) and TRBJ2-7, with 16 bases that match TRBD2. Germline values: CDR1 LGHDT, CDR2 YNNKEL (reference sequence). V lost 4 bases, J lost 4 bases, and 7 bases stayed unmatched. CDR3 size: 17 residues. The CDR3 sequence is CASSRRGLAGGPYEQYF. The CDR3 nucleotides are TGTGCCAGCAGCCGACGGGGACTAGCGGGAGGGCCGTACGAGCAGTACTTC.

V usage is TRBV3-1 (or the pseudogene TRBV3-2) and J usage is TRBJ2-3; 11 bases align to TRBD2. This CDR3 has 15 residues. Germline loops: CDR1 LGHDT, CDR2 YNNKEL (reference sequence). Germline trimming cut 7 bases from V and 4 bases from J; bases unmatched to any gene: 7. CDR3 region: CASTHLAGGPDTQYF. CDR3 in DNA: TGTGCCAGCACCCATTTAGCGGGAGGGCCAGATACGCAGTATTTT.

The chain combines TRBV5-1 with TRBJ2-3, with a possible D match to TRBD1 (5 bases). V lost 0 bases to trimming and J lost 4 bases, with 6 bases between them. Germline V gene lookup returns CDR1 SGHRS and CDR2 YFSETQ. The CDR3 has 13 residues. CDR3: CASSLGGADTQYF. The CDR3 DNA is TGCGCCAGCAGCTTGGGGGGCGCAGATACGCAGTATTTT.

The chain uses TRBV7-2 and TRBJ2-5, with 13 bases lining up with TRBD2. Germline V CDR1 and CDR2: SGHTA, FQGNSA. Germline trimming cut 2 bases from V and 5 bases from J; bases unmatched to any gene: 11. The CDR3 runs to 18 residues. Here the CDR3 DNA reads TGTGCCAGCAGCTTATGGGTCCGGACTAGCGGGGGCCGGGAGACCCAGTACTTC. Translating it yields CASSLWVRTSGGRETQYF. The variable domain in full, completed from reference TRBV7-2 and TRBJ2-5, reads GAGVSQSPSNKVTEKGKDVELRCDPISGHTALYWYRQSLGQGLEFLIYFQGNSAPDKSGLPSDRFSAERTGGSVSTLTIQRTQQEDSAVYLCASSLWVRTSGGRETQYFGPGTRLLVL.

This sequence joins TRBV3-1 (or the pseudogene TRBV3-2) and TRBJ1-4, with TRBD1 matching 7 bases. The CDR3 covers 15 residues. V was clipped by 5 bases and J by 8 bases; unmatched bases: 11. CDR1 is LGHDT, CDR2 YNNKEL, per germline (reference sequence). The CDR3 here is CASSVGDRVLEKLFF. The CDR3 DNA reads TGTGCCAGCAGCGTAGGAGACAGGGTCTTGGAAAAACTGTTTTTT.

The rearrangement links TRBV15 to TRBJ1-4; 10 bases agree with TRBD1. Germline loops: CDR1 LNHNV, CDR2 YYDKDF (reference sequence). The length of the CDR3 is 17 residues. J gave up 4 bases and V 0 bases, and 5 bases lay outside the gene matches. CDR3 nucleotide sequence: TGTGCCACCAGCAGAGAGACAGGGGGCTCGGGTAATGAAAAACTGTTTTTT. It yields the protein CATSRETGGSGNEKLFF.

This rearrangement joins TRBV11-3 to TRBJ2-1, with 9 nucleotides matching TRBD2. The CDR3 totals 16 residues. The germline V gene encodes CDR1 SGHNT and CDR2 YENEEA. Trimming took 5 bases from V and 4 from J; bases not matched to a gene: 9. The CDR3 coding sequence is TGTGCCAGCAGCGCACATAGCGGGGGACCTTACAATGAGCAGTTCTTC. It is translated as CASSAHSGGPYNEQFF.

The rearrangement uses TRBV5-5 and TRBJ2-7; TRBD1 matches 9 bases. The CDR3 has 13 amino acids. V gave up 2 bases and J gave up 5 bases; unmatched junction bases: 2. The germline V gene encodes CDR1 SGHKS and CDR2 YYEKEE (reference sequence). The CDR3, as DNA: TGTGCCAGCAGCTTACAGGGGGCCAACGAGCAGTACTTC. It specifies CASSLQGANEQYF. The variable domain in full, completed from reference TRBV5-5 and TRBJ2-7, reads DAGVTQSPTHLIKTRGQQVTLRCSPISGHKSVSWYQQVLGQGPQFIFQYYEKEERGRGNFPDRFSARQFPNYSSELNVNALLLGDSALYLCASSLQGANEQYFGPGTRLTVT.

This rearrangement joins TRBV27 to TRBJ2-1; 10 positions agree with TRBD2. V shed 0 bases, J shed 6 bases, and the junction held 8 bases outside the gene matches. CDR1 MNHEY and CDR2 SMNVEV come from the germline V gene (reference sequence). The CDR3 is made up of 17 amino acids. CDR3 coding DNA: TGTGCCAGCAGTTTATCGTTTCTAGCGGGAGCTACCAATGAGCAGTTCTTC. This sequence encodes CASSLSFLAGATNEQFF.

In this sample, this clone turned up once. The V and J genes are TRBV7-2 and TRBJ2-3; TRBD2 matches at 8 bases. There are 18 residues in the CDR3. Trimming at V came to 1 base and at J to 0 bases, leaving 9 bases not matched to a gene. Germline-derived CDR1 and CDR2 are SGHTA and FQGNSA. The CDR3 region is CASSLETVAGLSTDTQYF. The CDR3 nucleotides are TGTGCCAGCAGCTTAGAAACCGTAGCGGGGCTTAGCACAGATACGCAGTATTTT.

The chain uses TRBV30 and TRBJ2-5; D unresolved. CDR3 length: 11 amino acids. With 4 bases removed from V and 1 base from J, the gap between germline ends came to 4 bases. Germline V gene lookup returns CDR1 GTSNPN and CDR2 SVGIG (reference sequence). CDR3 bases: TGTGCCTGGACAGGCCAAGAGACCCAGTACTTC. It is translated as CAWTGQETQYF.

The chain links TRBV2 to TRBJ2-7; 8 bases line up with TRBD2. Germline values: CDR1 SNHLY, CDR2 FYNNEI. CDR3 length: 14 amino acids. The junction had 4 bases not matched to a gene; V was cut back by 4 bases and J by 2 bases. CDR3 sequence: CASSGLARAYEQYF. In DNA form, the CDR3 reads TGTGCCAGCAGTGGACTAGCGAGAGCCTACGAGCAGTACTTC.

The V call is TRBV7-6, the J call TRBJ1-2; 8 bases fit TRBD1. Trimming cost V 1 base and J 5 bases; bases outside gene matches: 3. CDR3 length: 14 residues. Germline CDR1 is SGHVS and CDR2 is FNYEAQ. The CDR3 is CASSLGQGAYGYTF. DNA for the CDR3: TGTGCCAGCAGCTTAGGGCAGGGGGCTTATGGCTACACCTTC. The variable domain in full, with the rest retrieved from reference TRBV7-6 and TRBJ1-2, is GAGVSQSPRYKVTKRGQDVALRCDPISGHVSLYWYRQALGQGPEFLTYFNYEAQQDKSGLPNDRFSAERPEGSISTLTIQRTEQRDSAMYRCASSLGQGAYGYTFGSGTRLTVV.

This rearrangement joins TRBV6-2 or TRBV6-3 to TRBJ2-7, with 11 bases lining up with TRBD2. The V gene end was trimmed by 5 bases and the J gene end by 7 bases; junction bases not matched to a gene: 10. In germline, CDR1 is MNHEY, CDR2 SVGEGT. The CDR3 is 15 amino acids. CDR3 in amino acids: CASSVLAGASWEQYF. CDR3 DNA sequence: TGTGCCAGCAGTGTACTAGCGGGAGCTTCGTGGGAGCAGTACTTC.

The chain combines TRBV5-1 with TRBJ1-6, with TRBD1 as a possible D gene (5 bases). V lost 8 bases and J lost 2, with 20 bases in between. This CDR3 comprises 17 residues. Germline values: CDR1 SGHRS, CDR2 YFSETQ. CDR3 DNA: TGCGCCAGATCAGGGAATTTACCCTGGGCCTATAATTCACCCCTCCACTTT. It specifies CARSGNLPWAYNSPLHF.

The chain links TRBV9 to TRBJ2-2; 9 bases line up with TRBD1. The germline V gene has CDR1 SGDLS and CDR2 YYNGEE. Trimming cost V 4 bases and J 5 bases; bases outside gene matches: 6. The CDR3 is 15 residues long. CDR3 residues: CASSLQGAGTGELFF. CDR3 nucleotide sequence: TGTGCCAGCAGCCTACAGGGGGCAGGGACCGGGGAGCTGTTTTTT.

This chain links TRBV7-2 with TRBJ1-3; possible D gene TRBD1, 6 bases. This CDR3 region has 15 residues. Germline assignment: CDR1 SGHTA and CDR2 FQGNSA. V lost 7 bases, J lost 3 bases, and 16 bases lay in between. The CDR3 nucleotides read TGTGCCAGCACCCCTCAAACAGGGCGTGGAAACACCATATATTTT. Amino acids: CASTPQTGRGNTIYF. The full variable domain, with the rest looked up from reference TRBV7-2 and TRBJ1-3, is GAGVSQSPSNKVTEKGKDVELRCDPISGHTALYWYRQSLGQGLEFLIYFQGNSAPDKSGLPSDRFSAERTGGSVSTLTIQRTQQEDSAVYLCASTPQTGRGNTIYFGEGSWLTVV.

The V call is TRBV4-2, the J call TRBJ2-7, with D perhaps matching TRBD1 (7 bases). The V and J ends lost 4 bases and 3 bases respectively, with 10 bases between them. CDR3 length equals 13 residues. Per germline, CDR1 LGHNA and CDR2 YNFKEQ. CDR3 sequence (DNA): TGTGCCAGCAGCCCGCGGGACAGCTACGAGCAGTACTTC. This encodes CASSPRDSYEQYF.

The V gene is TRBV7-8, the J gene TRBJ2-7; D is possibly TRBD2 (5 bases). CDR3 length: 15 residues. V lost 5 bases and J 3 bases, leaving 17 bases between the germline ends. Germline assignment: CDR1 SGHVS and CDR2 FQNEAQ. The chain's CDR3 is CASSQDYLRNYEQYF. The CDR3 DNA reads as TGTGCCAGCAGCCAAGACTACCTGAGAAACTACGAGCAGTACTTC.

The chain combines TRBV3-1 (or the pseudogene TRBV3-2) with TRBJ2-2, with D unresolved. The length of the CDR3 is 14 residues. V was trimmed by 6 bases and J by 1 base, leaving 9 bases between them. Germline V gene sequence: CDR1 LGHDT, CDR2 YNNKEL (reference sequence). The CDR3 loop reads CASRTTVNTGELFF. As DNA, the CDR3 is TGTGCCAGCAGAACAACCGTGAACACCGGGGAGCTGTTTTTT.

The rearrangement joins TRBV7-9 to TRBJ1-1; 7 nucleotides agree with TRBD1. Trimming took 7 bases from V and 1 from J; bases not matched to a gene: 6. Germline V gene sequence: CDR1 SEHNR, CDR2 FQNEAQ (reference sequence). CDR3 length: 14 residues. In nucleotides, the CDR3 is TGTGCCAGCACCCCGGACAGGACGAACACTGAAGCTTTCTTT. Residues: CASTPDRTNTEAFF.

The genes are TRBV6-5 and TRBJ1-2; tentatively, D is TRBD1 (6 bases). The CDR3 covers 13 residues. With 0 bases removed from V and 7 bases from J, the gap between germline ends came to 9 bases. Germline V gene lookup returns CDR1 MNHEY and CDR2 SVGAGI. This CDR3 reads CASSYSQGGGYTF. In DNA form, the CDR3 reads TGTGCCAGCAGTTACTCACAGGGTGGTGGCTACACCTTC.

The rearrangement uses TRBV9 and TRBJ2-3, with D unclear. Germline values: CDR1 SGDLS, CDR2 YYNGEE. The germline V and J ends were trimmed by 0 bases and 4 bases, with 12 bases remaining between them. The CDR3 has 15 residues. The CDR3 loop reads CASSVGGLAPDTQYF. The CDR3 DNA reads TGTGCCAGCAGCGTAGGTGGATTAGCCCCAGATACGCAGTATTTT. The variable domain in full, completed from reference TRBV9 and TRBJ2-3, reads DSGVTQTPKHLITATGQRVTLRCSPRSGDLSVYWYQQSLDQGLQFLIQYYNGEERAKGNILERFSAQQFPDLHSELNLSSLELGDSALYFCASSVGGLAPDTQYFGPGTRLTVL.

The CDR3 region has the DNA TGTGCCAGCAGTGATCCCGGGGACAGGGGGAACGAGCAGTACTTC. Its translation is CASSDPGDRGNEQYF. The chain combines TRBV2 with TRBJ2-7, with TRBD1 identical over 11 bases. This CDR3 is 15 amino acids long. Germline CDR1 SNHLY, CDR2 FYNNEI. The junction had 6 bases not matched to a gene; V was cut back by 3 bases and J by 5 bases.

In its sample, this clone was seen once. The chain combines TRBV19 with TRBJ1-2; possibly TRBD1 for D (6 bases). This CDR3 is built from 13 residues. Germline CDR1 is LNHDA and CDR2 is SQIVND (reference sequence). The ends were cut back, 3 bases at V and 8 bases at J, with 13 bases in the middle. The CDR3 region is CASSIRGAYGYTF. CDR3 coding DNA: TGTGCCAGTAGTATCAGGGGCGCTTACGGCTACACCTTC. Supplemented by reference TRBV19 and TRBJ1-2, the full variable domain reads DGGITQSPKYLFRKEGQNVTLSCEQNLNHDAMYWYRQDPGQGLRLIYYSQIVNDFQKGDIAEGYSVSREKKESFPLTVTSAQKNPTAFYLCASSIRGAYGYTFGSGTRLTVV.

V and J are TRBV4-1 and TRBJ2-5; D might be TRBD2 (5 bases). The V gene lost 5 bases and the J gene lost 5 bases, with 15 bases spanning the gap. The CDR3 covers 14 residues. The germline V gene encodes CDR1 MGHRA and CDR2 YSYEKL. CDR3 nucleotides: TGCGCCAGCAGCTTGATTACTAGTGACGAGACCCAGTACTTC. Its translation: CASSLITSDETQYF.

The CDR3 DNA follows: TGCGCCAGCAGCTCGGACAGTTATAATTCACCCCTCCACTTT. It codes for CASSSDSYNSPLHF. V usage is TRBV5-1 and J usage is TRBJ1-6; tentative D call: TRBD1 (6 bases). The CDR3 has 14 amino acids. The V gene's germline CDR1 is SGHRS and CDR2 YFSETQ. Trimming stripped 3 bases from V and 4 bases from J, with 8 bases between.

The rearrangement uses TRBV15 and TRBJ2-2; a possible D gene is TRBD2 (6 bases). CDR3 length: 14 amino acids. V shed 4 bases and J shed 3 bases, with 9 bases lying between them. The V gene's germline CDR1 is LNHNV and CDR2 YYDKDF (reference sequence). CDR3 sequence (DNA): TGTGCCACCAGCAACCGGGACTACACCGGGGAGCTGTTTTTT. It specifies CATSNRDYTGELFF.

On this clone: The junction shows a germline mismatch at one end, possibly a read error. The chain joins TRBV30 to TRBJ2-1, with D maybe TRBD2 (5 bases). The germline V gene encodes CDR1 GTSNPN and CDR2 SVGIG (reference sequence). The CDR3 extends over 16 amino acids. The CDR3 region has the DNA TGTGCCTGGAGTAAGGGAGCGGACCTTACCTACAGTGAGCAGTTCTTC. This translates into CAWSKGADLTYSEQFF. Using reference TRBV30 and TRBJ2-1 for the parts outside the CDR3, the full variable domain is SQTIHQWPATLVQPVGSPLSLECTVEGTSNPNLYWYRQAAGRGLQLLFYSVGIGQISSEVPQNLSASRPQDRQFILSSKKLLLSDSGFYLCAWSKGADLTYSEQFFGPGTRLTVL.

The J gene is TRBJ2-7, the V gene TRBV19; perhaps TRBD2 as D (6 bases). Trimming pared 7 bases from V and 5 bases from J, leaving 18 bases between. Germline V gene data show CDR1 as LNHDA and CDR2 as SQIVND (reference sequence). The CDR3 has 14 residues. The CDR3 loop is CASTSLGGQDEQYF. CDR3 sequence (DNA): TGTGCCAGTACCTCACTGGGAGGTCAGGACGAGCAGTACTTC.

The V gene is TRBV5-6, the J gene TRBJ2-2; possible D gene TRBD2, 6 bases. Germline values: CDR1 SGHDT, CDR2 YYEEEE. V gave up 6 bases and J gave up 4 bases, with 19 bases separating them. The CDR3 contains 16 residues. CDR3 in amino acids: CASTLARRWGTGELFF. CDR3 bases: TGTGCCAGCACACTAGCCAGGCGGTGGGGCACCGGGGAGCTGTTTTTT.